This T cell receptor beta chain derives from a study of early T cells in non-severe SARS-CoV-2 infection. The ends were cut back, 2 bases at V and 0 bases at J, with 4 bases in the middle. Germline assignment: CDR1 KGHSH and CDR2 LQKENI. The CDR3 has 13 residues. TCRdb reprocessed the 5' RACE reads with MiXCR, giving one entry per CDR3 protein. Here the sample spans tens of thousands of distinct CDR3 sequences, over 12% being singletons. This clonotype was observed many times. The clonotype comes from an adult who was a healthcare worker with PCR-confirmed SARS-CoV-2 infection or an uninfected control (not recorded which). Input material: whole blood. The rearrangement joins TRBV18 to TRBJ1-1; D not resolved. The CDR3 here is CASSPGVNTEAFF. The CDR3 coding sequence is TGTGCCAGCTCACCAGGGGTGAACACTGAAGCTTTCTTT. Full variable domain (rest looked up from reference TRBV18 and TRBJ1-1): NAGVMQNPRHLVRRRGQEARLRCSPMKGHSHVYWYRQLPEEGLKFMVYLQKENIIDESGMPKERFSAEFPKEGPSILRIQQVVRGDSAAYFCASSPGVNTEAFFGQGTRLTVV.